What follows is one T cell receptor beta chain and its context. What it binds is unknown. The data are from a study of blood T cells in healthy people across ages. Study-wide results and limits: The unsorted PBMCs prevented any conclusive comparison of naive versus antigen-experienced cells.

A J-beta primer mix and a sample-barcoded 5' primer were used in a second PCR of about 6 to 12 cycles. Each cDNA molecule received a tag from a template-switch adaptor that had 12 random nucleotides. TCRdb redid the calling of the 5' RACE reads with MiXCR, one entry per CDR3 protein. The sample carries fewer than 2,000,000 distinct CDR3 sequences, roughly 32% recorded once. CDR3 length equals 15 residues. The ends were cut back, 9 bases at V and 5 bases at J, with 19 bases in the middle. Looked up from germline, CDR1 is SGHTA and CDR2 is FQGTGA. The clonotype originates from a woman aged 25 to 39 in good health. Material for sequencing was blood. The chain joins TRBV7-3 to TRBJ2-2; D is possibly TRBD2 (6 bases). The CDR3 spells CASRRDPGGTGELFF. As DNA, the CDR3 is TGTGCCAGTCGACGGGACCCCGGGGGTACCGGGGAGCTGTTTTTT.